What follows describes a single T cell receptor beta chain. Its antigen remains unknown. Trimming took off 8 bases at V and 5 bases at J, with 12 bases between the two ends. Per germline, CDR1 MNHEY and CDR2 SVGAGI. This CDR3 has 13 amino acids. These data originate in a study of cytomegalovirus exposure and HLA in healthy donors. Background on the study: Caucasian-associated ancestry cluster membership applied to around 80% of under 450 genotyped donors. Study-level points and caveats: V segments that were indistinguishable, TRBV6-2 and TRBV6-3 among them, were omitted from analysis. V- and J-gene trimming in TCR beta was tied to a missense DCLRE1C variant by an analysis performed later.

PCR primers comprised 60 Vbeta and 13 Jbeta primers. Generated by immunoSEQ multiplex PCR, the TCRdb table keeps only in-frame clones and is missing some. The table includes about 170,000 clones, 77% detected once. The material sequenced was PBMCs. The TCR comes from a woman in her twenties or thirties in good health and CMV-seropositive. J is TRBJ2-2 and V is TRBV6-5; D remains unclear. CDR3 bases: TGTGCCAGCTCACCACGCCAGACCGGGGAGCTGTTTTTT. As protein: CASSPRQTGELFF.